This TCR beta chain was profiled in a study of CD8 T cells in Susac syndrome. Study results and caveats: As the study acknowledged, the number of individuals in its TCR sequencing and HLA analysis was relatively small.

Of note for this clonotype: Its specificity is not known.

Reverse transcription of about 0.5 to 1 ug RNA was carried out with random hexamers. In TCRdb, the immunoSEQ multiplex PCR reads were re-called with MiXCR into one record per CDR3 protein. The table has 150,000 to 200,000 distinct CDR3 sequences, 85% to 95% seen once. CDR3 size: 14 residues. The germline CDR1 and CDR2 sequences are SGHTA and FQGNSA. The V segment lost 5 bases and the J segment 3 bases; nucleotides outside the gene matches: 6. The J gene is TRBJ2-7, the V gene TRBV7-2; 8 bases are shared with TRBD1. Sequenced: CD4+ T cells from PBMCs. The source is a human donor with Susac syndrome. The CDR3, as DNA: TGTGCCAGCAGCCCCGGGACAGGCTTCTACGAGCAGTACTTC. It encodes CASSPGTGFYEQYF. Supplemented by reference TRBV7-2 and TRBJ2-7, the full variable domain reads GAGVSQSPSNKVTEKGKDVELRCDPISGHTALYWYRQSLGQGLEFLIYFQGNSAPDKSGLPSDRFSAERTGGSVSTLTIQRTQQEDSAVYLCASSPGTGFYEQYFGPGTRLTVT.